A selection of T cell receptor beta chains follows, all from one sample in a study of OX40 agonist ivuxolimab in advanced cancers. Profiling relied on immunoSEQ multiplex PCR, and the TCRdb table lists in-frame clones only, not all of them. This sample has roughly 80,000 clones, with around 85% found just once. The input for sequencing was CD4+ or CD8+ T cells sorted from blood, taken in a trial of the OX40 agonist ivuxolimab. The receptors come from an adult with an advanced solid tumor such as melanoma, head and neck, liver or kidney cancer. Both conserved end residues are trimmed from each CDR3. Each record gives: J gene, D gene, CDR3 length, V gene, CDR3 protein. D genes are given only for firm matches.

TRBJ2-3	NA	15	TRBV28	ASRGAGFSGPTDTQY
TRBJ2-7	TRBD2	10	TRBV6-1	AHGRDSYEQY
TRBJ2-1	NA	16	TRBV7-2	ASSLKEGPGLPSNEQF
TRBJ2-3	NA	12	TRBV9	ASKPAFSTDTQY
TRBJ2-7	TRBD2	14	TRBV5-6	ASSQGLADISYEQY
TRBJ2-3	NA	12	TRBV6-6	ASRQVGSTDTQY
TRBJ1-1	TRBD1	13	TRBV19	ASSRGGQAYTEAF
TRBJ1-3	NA	15	TRBV10-3	AISVSVGSSSGNTIY
TRBJ2-1	TRBD2	12	TRBV9	ASSPGLAGGEQF
TRBJ1-2	NA	11	TRBV5-5	ASSHRDLGGYT
TRBJ2-1	NA	10	TRBV6-5	ASRHRDHEQF
TRBJ2-5	TRBD2	12	TRBV11-2	ASSFPSGEETQY
TRBJ2-1	NA	13	TRBV28	ASSLWQGKYNEQF
TRBJ2-3	NA	14	TRBV28	ASSSGASGGADTQY
TRBJ2-2	NA	11	TRBV28	ASRRQVTGELF
TRBJ1-5	NA	12	TRBV2	ASSPDGSNQPQH
TRBJ2-7	TRBD2	13	TRBV7-6	ASSSLAGPAYEQY
TRBJ2-1	NA	14	TRBV9	ASSLTAYGAYNEQF
TRBJ2-7	NA	13	TRBV4-1	ASSQDVPGSYEQY
TRBJ2-7	NA	14	TRBV27	ASSPGTSDSSYEQY